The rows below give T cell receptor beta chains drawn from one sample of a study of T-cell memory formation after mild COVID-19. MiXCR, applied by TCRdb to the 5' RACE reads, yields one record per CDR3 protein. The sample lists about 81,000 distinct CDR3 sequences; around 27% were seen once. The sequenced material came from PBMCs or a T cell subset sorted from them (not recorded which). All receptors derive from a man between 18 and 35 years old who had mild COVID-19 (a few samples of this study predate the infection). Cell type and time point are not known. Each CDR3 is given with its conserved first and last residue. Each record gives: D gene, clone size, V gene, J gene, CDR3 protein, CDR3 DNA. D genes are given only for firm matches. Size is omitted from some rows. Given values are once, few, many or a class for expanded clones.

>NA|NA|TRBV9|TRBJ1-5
CASSAAGVQPQHF
TGTGCCAGCAGCGCGGCGGGGGTGCAGCCCCAGCATTTT
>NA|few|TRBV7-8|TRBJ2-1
CASSLVVEQFF
TGTGCCAGCAGCTTAGTGGTTGAGCAGTTCTTC
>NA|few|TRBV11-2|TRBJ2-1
CASSGGAESYNEQFF
TGTGCCAGCAGCGGGGGGGCCGAGTCCTACAATGAGCAGTTCTTC
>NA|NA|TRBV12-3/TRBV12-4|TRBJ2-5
CASSLSGSSETQYF
TGTGCCAGCAGTTTAAGTGGGAGTAGCGAGACCCAGTACTTC
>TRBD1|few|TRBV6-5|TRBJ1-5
CASRATGTANQPQHF
TGTGCCAGCAGAGCGACCGGGACAGCTAATCAGCCCCAGCATTTT
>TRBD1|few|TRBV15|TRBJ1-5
CATTINRGQPQHF
TGTGCCACCACCATCAACAGGGGTCAGCCCCAGCATTTT
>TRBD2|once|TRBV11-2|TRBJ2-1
CASSLAGSVPSGSYNEQFF
TGTGCCAGCAGCTTAGCGGGGTCGGTCCCTAGCGGGAGTTACAATGAGCAGTTCTTC
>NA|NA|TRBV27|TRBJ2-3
CASSLYVTSGDTQYF
TGTGCCAGCAGCCTATATGTCACATCAGGTGATACGCAGTATTTT
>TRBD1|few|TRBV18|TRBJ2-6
CASSPDRYTAGANVLTF
TGTGCCAGCTCCCCGGACAGGTACACGGCTGGGGCCAACGTCCTGACTTTC
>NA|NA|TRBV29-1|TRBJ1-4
CSVGAGAVNEKLFF
TGCAGCGTCGGGGCTGGGGCAGTTAATGAAAAACTGTTTTTT
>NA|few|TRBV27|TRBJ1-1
CASSFGGLNTEAFF
TGTGCCAGCAGTTTTGGAGGGCTGAACACTGAAGCTTTCTTT
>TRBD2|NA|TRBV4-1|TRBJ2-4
CASSPGLAGGIAKNIQYF
TGCGCCAGCAGCCCGGGTCTAGCGGGGGGAATAGCCAAAAACATTCAGTACTTC
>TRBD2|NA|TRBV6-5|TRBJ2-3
CASSLSGGGADTQYF
TGTGCCAGCAGCCTTAGCGGGGGGGGGGCAGATACGCAGTATTTT
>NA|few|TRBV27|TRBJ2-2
CASSLVVWDSLGTGELFF
TGTGCCAGCAGTTTGGTTGTGTGGGACTCTTTAGGGACCGGGGAGCTGTTTTTT
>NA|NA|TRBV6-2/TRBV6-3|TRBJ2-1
CASSYSSGVGQFF
TGTGCCAGCAGTTACTCTTCGGGGGTCGGGCAGTTCTTC